These 14 T cell receptor beta chains were sequenced from one sample in a study of blood T cell repertoires in COVID-19. Data came from immunoSEQ multiplex PCR; TCRdb stores just in-frame clones and leaves some out. The data hold roughly 250,000 clones, with around 87% observed a single time. Material: peripheral blood. Every receptor here comes from a man aged 55 to 70 who had recovered from COVID-19.

The rearrangement links TRBV25-1 to TRBJ2-5, with TRBD1 matching over 8 bases. The CDR3 has 16 residues. V shed 1 base and J 3 bases; nucleotides not matched to a gene: 7. Germline CDR1 and CDR2: MGHDK and SYGVNS. The chain's CDR3 is CASSEFGAGGEETQYF. The CDR3 DNA follows: TGTGCCAGCAGTGAATTTGGGGCAGGGGGCGAAGAGACCCAGTACTTC.

This chain connects TRBV19 to TRBJ2-1, with D perhaps matching TRBD2 (7 bases). Germline V lookup: CDR1 LNHDA, CDR2 SQIVND (reference sequence). The CDR3 has 16 residues. Trimming left V 4 bases short and J 6 bases short, with 19 bases between. CDR3 DNA: TGTGCCAGTAGTAATGGGGGGGCGGCGAGTTCCAATGAGCAGTTCTTC. Residues: CASSNGGAASSNEQFF.

The rearrangement uses TRBV30 and TRBJ2-6, with TRBD2 identical over 11 bases. Germline CDR1 GTSNPN, CDR2 SVGIG (reference sequence). With 3 bases clipped from V and 0 bases from J, the junction kept 1 base outside the gene matches. The CDR3 consists of 16 residues. The CDR3 bases are TGTGCCTGGAGGCTAGCGGGGGGCTCTGGGGCCAACGTCCTGACTTTC. Amino acid sequence: CAWRLAGGSGANVLTF.

V is TRBV28 and J is TRBJ2-3; 9 bases agree with TRBD1. This CDR3 spans 14 amino acids. Unmatched junction bases numbered 7, after V lost 6 bases and J lost 6 bases. Germline values: CDR1 MDHEN, CDR2 SYDVKM. Written as DNA, the CDR3 is TGTGCCAGCAGGAGGACAGGGGCATCCGATACGCAGTATTTT. It is translated as CASRRTGASDTQYF.

The V call is TRBV6-5, the J call TRBJ2-3, with D unclear. Germline assignment: CDR1 MNHEY and CDR2 SVGAGI. The CDR3 length is 16 residues. Trimming left V 0 bases short and J 1 base short, with 11 bases between. For the CDR3, the DNA is TGTGCCAGCAGTTACTCGCTGTCAGATCGCACAGATACGCAGTATTTT. Protein: CASSYSLSDRTDTQYF.

CDR3 in DNA: TGTGCCAGCAGCTTAGAGGGGACTAGCGGAGCAGATACGCAGTATTTT. As protein: CASSLEGTSGADTQYF. This chain joins TRBV11-3 and TRBJ2-3; 11 bases map to TRBD2. The CDR3 consists of 16 residues. Germline-derived CDR1 and CDR2 are SGHNT and YENEEA. With V trimmed by 0 bases and J by 4 bases, 3 bases remained unmatched.

In its sample, this clone was seen a few times. The V call is TRBV5-1, the J call TRBJ2-7; 9 nucleotides align to TRBD1. Per the germline V gene, CDR1 is SGHRS and CDR2 is YFSETQ. The CDR3 totals 15 residues. The V segment lost 1 base and the J segment 7 bases; nucleotides outside the gene matches: 9. The CDR3 nucleotides are TGCGCCAGCAGCTTGTATGGACAGGGGATGGGGGAGCAGTACGTC. Translating it yields CASSLYGQGMGEQYV.

The rearrangement joins TRBV13 to TRBJ2-5; 9 bases agree with TRBD2. This CDR3 is 17 amino acids long. Trimming removed 1 base from V and 0 bases from J; junction bases left unmatched: 6. The V gene's germline CDR1 is PRHDT and CDR2 FYEKMQ (reference sequence). The CDR3 bases are TGTGCCAGCAGCTTAGTTGGTAGCGGGGGAGACCAAGAGACCCAGTACTTC. It encodes CASSLVGSGGDQETQYF.

CDR3 loop: CASSPISGYGYTF. CDR3 DNA: TGTGCCAGCTCACCGATTTCGGGCTATGGCTACACCTTC. The rearrangement links TRBV18 to TRBJ1-2; D ambiguous. CDR3 length equals 13 residues. Germline V lookup: CDR1 KGHSH, CDR2 LQKENI. The ends were cut back, 3 bases at V and 4 bases at J, with 9 bases in the middle.

CDR3 bases: TGCGCCAGCAGCCCACTCGTGGGATCAGGGCGTACGCAGTATTTT. This sequence encodes CASSPLVGSGRTQYF. The chain carries TRBV5-1 and TRBJ2-3; the D gene is possibly TRBD1 (5 bases). The CDR3 is made up of 15 amino acids. Germline V gene lookup returns CDR1 SGHRS and CDR2 YFSETQ. The germline V and J ends were trimmed by 4 bases and 8 bases, with 20 bases remaining between them.

This clone was counted between two and nine times. The V call is TRBV7-6, the J call TRBJ2-7; 12 nucleotides align to TRBD2. In germline, CDR1 is SGHVS, CDR2 FNYEAQ. V was pared by 1 base and J by 6 bases, with 13 bases of the junction left unmatched. The CDR3 totals 18 residues. CDR3 DNA sequence: TGTGCCAGCAGCTTAGGCCCTGATGGACTAGCGGGGAAAGGCGAGCAGTACTTC. Protein: CASSLGPDGLAGKGEQYF. Full variable domain (rest looked up from reference TRBV7-6 and TRBJ2-7): GAGVSQSPRYKVTKRGQDVALRCDPISGHVSLYWYRQALGQGPEFLTYFNYEAQQDKSGLPNDRFSAERPEGSISTLTIQRTEQRDSAMYRCASSLGPDGLAGKGEQYFGPGTRLTVT.

This clone was counted once. This sequence joins TRBV7-9 and TRBJ2-3; 9 bases match TRBD1. Per germline, CDR1 SEHNR and CDR2 FQNEAQ (reference sequence). This CDR3 is 13 amino acids long. V dropped 6 bases and J dropped 6; count of bases not matched to a gene: 4. The CDR3 sequence: CASRGQGGDTQYF. In DNA, the CDR3 is TGTGCCAGCAGGGGACAGGGTGGGGATACGCAGTATTTT.

V gene TRBV6-5 combines with J gene TRBJ2-1, with D tentatively TRBD2 (5 bases). The CDR3 sequence is 15 residues long. Germline values: CDR1 MNHEY, CDR2 SVGAGI. V was pared by 6 bases and J by 0 bases, with 12 bases between. The CDR3 region is CASRAPGSSYNEQFF. DNA for the CDR3: TGTGCCAGCAGGGCTCCGGGGAGCTCCTACAATGAGCAGTTCTTC.

The CDR3 sequence: CASSYGYGGETQYF. For the CDR3, the DNA is TGTGCCAGCAGTTACGGTTACGGCGGGGAGACCCAGTACTTC. J is TRBJ2-5 and V is TRBV6-5, with D possibly being TRBD2 (5 bases). The V end was cut by 2 bases, the J end by 5 bases, with 12 bases between. Germline V gives CDR1 MNHEY, CDR2 SVGAGI. The CDR3 contains 14 residues.